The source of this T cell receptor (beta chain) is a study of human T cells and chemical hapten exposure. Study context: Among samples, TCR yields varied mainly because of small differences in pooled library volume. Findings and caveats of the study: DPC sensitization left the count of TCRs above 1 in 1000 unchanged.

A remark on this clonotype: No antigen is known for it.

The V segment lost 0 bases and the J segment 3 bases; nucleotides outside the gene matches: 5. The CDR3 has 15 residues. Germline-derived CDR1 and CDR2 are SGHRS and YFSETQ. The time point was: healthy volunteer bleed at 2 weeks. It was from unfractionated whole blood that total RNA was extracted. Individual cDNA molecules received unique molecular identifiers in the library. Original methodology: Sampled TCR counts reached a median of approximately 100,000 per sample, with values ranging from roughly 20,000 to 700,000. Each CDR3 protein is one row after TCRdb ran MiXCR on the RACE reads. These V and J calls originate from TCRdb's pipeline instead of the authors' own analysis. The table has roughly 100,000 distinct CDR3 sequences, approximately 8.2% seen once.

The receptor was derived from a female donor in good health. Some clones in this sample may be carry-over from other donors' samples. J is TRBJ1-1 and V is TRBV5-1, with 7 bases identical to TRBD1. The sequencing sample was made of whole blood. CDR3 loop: CASSLVRGLDTEAFF. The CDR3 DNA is TGCGCCAGCAGCTTGGTCAGGGGGTTGGACACTGAAGCTTTCTTT.